This T cell receptor beta chain is from a study of T cell changes during pregnancy in multiple sclerosis. CDR3 length: 15 amino acids. The ends were cut back, 3 bases at V and 1 base at J, with 11 bases in the middle. CDR1 is KGHSH, CDR2 LQKENI, per germline. Generated by immunoSEQ multiplex PCR, the TCRdb table keeps only in-frame clones and is missing some. The sample lists fewer than 25,000 clones, 80% to 90% seen once, with under 9% in the top ten. This rearrangement joins TRBV18 to TRBJ2-3; possibly TRBD1 for D (6 bases). This TCR was sampled from a female donor with multiple sclerosis, enrolled in a pregnancy study. Sequenced here: CD8+ T cells from peripheral blood mononuclear cells, sampled in the first trimester of pregnancy. The CDR3 loop reads CASSPATGGTDTQYF. The CDR3 DNA sequence: TGTGCCAGCTCACCGGCGACAGGTGGCACAGATACGCAGTATTTT.